This TCR beta chain was sequenced for a study of blood T cell repertoires in COVID-19. Overall study context: Acute-phase and convalescent COVID-19 samples originated in the United States, Italy and Spain.

The V gene's germline CDR1 is SEHNR and CDR2 FQNEAQ (reference sequence). The CDR3 runs to 16 residues. V was pared by 1 base and J by 4 bases, with 2 bases of the junction left unmatched. The method was immunoSEQ multiplex PCR; TCRdb's version includes in-frame clones alone and lacks a portion of them. The sample holds 150,000 to 200,000 clones, 83% seen once. The source material was peripheral blood. This chain joins TRBV7-9 and TRBJ2-7; 15 bases match TRBD2. The receptor comes from a human donor in a cohort sampled during active COVID-19. The CDR3 coding sequence is TGTGCCAGCAGCTTAGGGGGGACTAGCGGGAGGTACGAGCAGTACTTC. It specifies CASSLGGTSGRYEQYF.